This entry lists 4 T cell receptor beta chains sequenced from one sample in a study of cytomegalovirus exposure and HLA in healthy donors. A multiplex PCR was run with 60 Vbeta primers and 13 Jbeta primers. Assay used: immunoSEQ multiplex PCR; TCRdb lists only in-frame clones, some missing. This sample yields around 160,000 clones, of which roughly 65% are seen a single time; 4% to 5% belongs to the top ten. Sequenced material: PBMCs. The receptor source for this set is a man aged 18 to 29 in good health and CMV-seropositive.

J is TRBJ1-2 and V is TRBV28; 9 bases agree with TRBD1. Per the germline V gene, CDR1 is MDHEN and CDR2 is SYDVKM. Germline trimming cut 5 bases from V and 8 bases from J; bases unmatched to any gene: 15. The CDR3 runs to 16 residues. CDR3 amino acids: CASSGQNRGQRPGYTF. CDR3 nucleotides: TGTGCCAGCAGTGGGCAAAACAGGGGGCAAAGACCCGGCTACACCTTC.

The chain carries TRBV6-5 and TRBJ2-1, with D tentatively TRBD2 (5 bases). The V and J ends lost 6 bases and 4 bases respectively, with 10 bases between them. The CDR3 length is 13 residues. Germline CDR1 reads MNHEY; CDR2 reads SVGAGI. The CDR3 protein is CASSPRGYNEQFF. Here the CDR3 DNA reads TGTGCCAGCAGCCCACGGGGTTACAATGAGCAGTTCTTC.

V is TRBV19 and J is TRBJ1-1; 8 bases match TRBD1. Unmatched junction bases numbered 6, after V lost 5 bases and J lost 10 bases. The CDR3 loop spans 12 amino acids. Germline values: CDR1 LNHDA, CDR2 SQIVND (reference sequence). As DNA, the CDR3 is TGTGCCAGTAGTCTCCCGGACAGGGCAGCTTTCTTT. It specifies CASSLPDRAAFF.

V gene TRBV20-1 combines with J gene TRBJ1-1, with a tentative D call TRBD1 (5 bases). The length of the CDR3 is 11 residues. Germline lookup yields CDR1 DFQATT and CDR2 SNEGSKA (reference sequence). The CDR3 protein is CIGHPNTEAFF. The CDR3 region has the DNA TGCATCGGACACCCGAACACTGAAGCTTTCTTT.